The rows below give T cell receptor beta chains drawn from one sample of a study of radiotherapy plus CTLA-4 blockade in lung cancer. Method: immunoSEQ multiplex PCR; TCRdb's copy keeps in-frame clones and lacks some. The table lists around 70,000 clones, around 76% of them singletons. The sample consisted of peripheral blood, taken from a patient treated with radiotherapy plus ipilimumab. The receptors here all came from a human donor with non-small cell lung cancer whose response to radiotherapy plus ipilimumab could not be evaluated. Some clones in this sample may be carry-over from other donors' samples. Each CDR3 is given with its conserved first and last residue. D genes are given only for firm matches. The size field is filled for only some rows; it gives once, few, many or a size class.

j_call | clone_size | d_call | v_call | cdr3_aa | cdr3_nt
TRBJ2-7 | - | - | TRBV27 | CASGRAGEQYF | TGTGCCAGCGGAAGGGCGGGGGAGCAGTACTTC
TRBJ2-5 | few | TRBD2 | TRBV7-7 | CASSLGGRRETQYF | TGTGCTAGCAGCTTGGGCGGGAGGCGGGAGACCCAGTACTTC
TRBJ2-3 | - | TRBD2 | TRBV2 | CASSDLGGGRTDTQYF | TGTGCCAGCAGTGATTTGGGGGGGGGTCGCACAGATACGCAGTATTTT
TRBJ2-1 | - | - | TRBV11-3 | CASSLEAGEQFF | TGTGCCAGCAGCTTAGAGGCGGGAGAGCAGTTCTTC
TRBJ1-2 | - | TRBD1 | TRBV7-2 | CASSLHRGPGYTF | TGTGCCAGCAGCTTACACAGGGGACCTGGCTACACCTTC
TRBJ1-5 | - | TRBD1 | TRBV10-3 | CAAPGAGQGNSNQPQHF | TGTGCCGCTCCCGGGGCGGGACAGGGAAATAGCAATCAGCCCCAGCATTTT
TRBJ1-2 | - | TRBD1 | TRBV6-1 | CAVGGAAYGYTF | TGTGCGGTAGGGGGCGCTGCCTATGGCTACACCTTC
TRBJ2-3 | - | - | TRBV2 | CASRAGRGTDTQYF | TGTGCCAGCAGGGCAGGGCGAGGCACAGATACGCAGTATTTT
TRBJ2-1 | - | TRBD1 | TRBV5-1 | CASRSEGAYNEQFF | TGCGCCAGCAGAAGCGAGGGGGCTTACAATGAGCAGTTCTTC
TRBJ1-1 | - | - | TRBV29-1 | CSVVDGDTEAFF | TGCAGCGTCGTCGACGGGGACACTGAAGCTTTCTTT
TRBJ1-1 | - | - | TRBV5-1 | CASTPVAGGLYTEAFF | TGCGCCAGCACCCCGGTGGCGGGGGGATTGTACACTGAAGCTTTCTTT
TRBJ2-1 | - | - | TRBV9 | CASSPGTRNPYNEQFF | TGTGCCAGCAGCCCCGGGACAAGGAACCCCTACAATGAGCAGTTCTTC
TRBJ2-5 | few | TRBD1 | TRBV2 | CASSRTGAPQETQYF | TGTGCCAGCAGTCGGACAGGGGCCCCCCAAGAGACCCAGTACTTC
TRBJ2-1 | - | TRBD2 | TRBV7-2 | CASSLSNPGLAYNEQFF | TGTGCCAGCAGCTTAAGTAACCCGGGACTAGCCTACAATGAGCAGTTCTTC
TRBJ2-6 | few | TRBD1 | TRBV28 | CASSLGTGISGANVLTF | TGTGCCAGCAGTTTGGGGACAGGAATATCTGGGGCCAACGTCCTGACTTTC
TRBJ1-6 | - | TRBD1 | TRBV5-1 | CASRGDRFFDSPLHF | TGCGCCAGCAGGGGGGACAGGTTTTTCGATTCACCCCTCCACTTT
TRBJ2-2 | - | - | TRBV19 | CASRALGGAGELFF | TGTGCCAGTAGGGCCCTCGGAGGGGCCGGGGAGCTGTTTTTT
TRBJ2-7 | once | - | TRBV6-1 | CASSVTGYEQYF | TGTGCCAGCAGTGTCACAGGCTACGAGCAGTACTTC
TRBJ2-1 | few | TRBD1 | TRBV6-6 | CASRADRAVNSNEQFF | TGTGCCAGCAGAGCGGACAGGGCGGTTAATTCCAATGAGCAGTTCTTC
TRBJ1-5 | - | - | TRBV27 | CASSLYPGMGNQPQHF | TGTGCCAGCAGTTTATATCCGGGGATGGGTAATCAGCCCCAGCATTTT
TRBJ2-7 | - | - | TRBV9 | CASSGVQGGPEQYF | TGTGCCAGCAGCGGTGTCCAAGGCGGTCCCGAGCAGTACTTC
TRBJ1-2 | - | - | TRBV4-3 | CASSQGRAQIWGYTF | TGCGCCAGCAGCCAAGGGAGAGCCCAAATTTGGGGCTACACCTTC
TRBJ2-6 | few | - | TRBV28 | CASRSSGDPGANVLTF | TGTGCCAGCAGATCATCAGGGGATCCTGGGGCCAACGTCCTGACTTTC
TRBJ1-1 | - | - | TRBV7-2 | CASSPGALTEAFF | TGTGCCAGCAGCCCAGGGGCGTTAACTGAAGCTTTCTTT
TRBJ1-6 | once | - | TRBV4-1 | CASSLSYSLSNSPLHF | TGCGCCAGCAGCCTCTCCTATTCACTATCGAATTCACCCCTCCACTTT
TRBJ1-5 | - | TRBD1 | TRBV5-4 | CASSPSSGTGRQPQHF | TGTGCCAGCAGCCCATCCTCCGGGACAGGGCGTCAGCCCCAGCATTTT